This TCR beta chain is drawn from a study of beta chain features in type 1 diabetes. Study results and caveats: A greater similarity of naive, central memory and Treg TCRB repertoires was seen among patients than among healthy donors. Among type 1 diabetes patients, VDJ junctions had fewer insertions and more deletions.

The J segment lost 7 bases and the V segment lost 0 bases, leaving 7 bases of the junction unmatched. The CDR3 contains 15 residues. CDR1 SGHNT and CDR2 YYREEE come from the germline V gene (reference sequence). cDNA synthesis used the whole RNA isolate, giving expressed TCRB sequences. TCRdb's copy holds only in-frame clones and misses some; the assay was immunoSEQ multiplex PCR. The sample lists under 800,000 clones; about a sixth were seen once. The table lists this clone with a few counts. Antigen: not known. The chain has TRBV5-4 and TRBJ2-7; the match to TRBD2 covers 10 bases. The sample was naive CD4+ T cells from blood. The origin of this receptor is a man aged 18 to 30 in good health. CDR3 loop: CASSLALAGVREQYF. The CDR3 nucleotides are TGTGCCAGCAGCTTGGCGCTAGCGGGAGTGAGGGAGCAGTACTTC.